These 11 T cell receptor beta chains share one sample of origin, sequenced in a study of blood T cell repertoires in COVID-19. The method was immunoSEQ multiplex PCR; TCRdb's version includes in-frame clones alone and lacks a portion of them. Of roughly 76,000 clones in the sample, approximately 80% are singletons; the top ten hold less than 20%. Sequenced: peripheral blood. Receptors originate from a human donor in a cohort sampled during active COVID-19.

V usage is TRBV7-2 and J usage is TRBJ2-5; 12 nucleotides agree with TRBD2. Germline lookup yields CDR1 SGHTA and CDR2 FQGNSA. This CDR3 contains 16 residues. Trimming at V came to 2 bases and at J to 5 bases, leaving 6 bases not matched to a gene. CDR3 sequence reads: CASSLTSGRFKETQYF. The CDR3 DNA is TGTGCCAGCAGCTTAACTAGCGGGAGGTTCAAGGAGACCCAGTACTTC. Full variable domain (outside the CDR3, taken from reference TRBV7-2 and TRBJ2-5): GAGVSQSPSNKVTEKGKDVELRCDPISGHTALYWYRQSLGQGLEFLIYFQGNSAPDKSGLPSDRFSAERTGGSVSTLTIQRTQQEDSAVYLCASSLTSGRFKETQYFGPGTRLLVL.

This clone occurred a few times. The J gene is TRBJ1-2, the V gene TRBV18, with D unresolved. The germline V gene encodes CDR1 KGHSH and CDR2 LQKENI. This CDR3 contains 14 residues. V lost 5 bases and J lost 4, with 14 bases in between. CDR3: CASSSRQEGYGYTF. In nucleotides, the CDR3 is TGTGCCAGCTCATCCCGACAAGAAGGCTATGGCTACACCTTC. Full variable domain (outside the CDR3, taken from reference TRBV18 and TRBJ1-2): NAGVMQNPRHLVRRRGQEARLRCSPMKGHSHVYWYRQLPEEGLKFMVYLQKENIIDESGMPKERFSAEFPKEGPSILRIQQVVRGDSAAYFCASSSRQEGYGYTFGSGTRLTVV.

This chain uses TRBV7-8 with TRBJ2-7; the D gene is possibly TRBD2 (6 bases). The CDR3 runs 13 residues. V was pared by 6 bases and J by 2 bases, with 11 bases between. Germline V gene lookup returns CDR1 SGHVS and CDR2 FQNEAQ. The CDR3 is CASRAGGTYEQYF. In DNA form, the CDR3 reads TGTGCCAGCAGGGCCGGAGGGACCTACGAGCAGTACTTC. The variable domain in full, with the rest retrieved from reference TRBV7-8 and TRBJ2-7, is GAGVSQSPRYKVAKRGQDVALRCDPISGHVSLFWYQQALGQGPEFLTYFQNEAQLDKSGLPSDRFFAERPEGSVSTLKIQRTQQEDSAVYLCASRAGGTYEQYFGPGTRLTVT.

In this sample, this clone turned up a few times. The V call is TRBV29-1, the J call TRBJ1-3; no firm D call. CDR3 size: 13 residues. V was shortened by 2 bases and J by 0 bases, with 5 bases between the two germline ends. Germline assignment: CDR1 SQVTM and CDR2 ANQGSEA. This CDR3 reads CSVEQNSGNTIYF. CDR3 coding DNA: TGCAGCGTTGAACAGAACTCTGGAAACACCATATATTTT.

This clone was seen more than once but under ten times. The V call is TRBV10-3, the J call TRBJ2-7; a weak D match, TRBD2 (6 bases). The CDR3 runs to 15 residues. From germline, CDR1 is ENHRY and CDR2 SYGVKD. Trimming shortened V by 0 bases and J by 0 bases, and 9 bases separated the two germline ends. This CDR3 is CAISESVGSSYEQYF. CDR3 sequence (DNA): TGTGCCATCAGTGAGTCGGTCGGGAGCTCCTACGAGCAGTACTTC.

This chain links TRBV7-2 with TRBJ2-7, with D maybe TRBD2 (6 bases). This CDR3 spans 11 amino acids. Trimming cost V 10 bases and J 3 bases, with 10 bases left between them. Per the germline V gene, CDR1 is SGHTA and CDR2 is FQGNSA. This chain's CDR3 is CATGRGYEQYF. The DNA of the CDR3 is TGTGCCACCGGGAGAGGCTACGAGCAGTACTTC.

The gene calls are TRBV5-1 and TRBJ1-1; 8 positions agree with TRBD1. After removal of 4 bases from V and 11 bases from J, the junction contained 10 bases not matched to a gene. CDR1 SGHRS and CDR2 YFSETQ come from the germline V gene. CDR3 size: 13 residues. CDR3 loop: CASSQDRERFAFF. CDR3 DNA sequence: TGCGCCAGCAGCCAGGACAGGGAGCGGTTCGCTTTCTTT.

This rearrangement joins TRBV6-6 to TRBJ2-7; 7 bases match TRBD2. The germline gives CDR1 MNHNY, CDR2 SVGAGI (reference sequence). V gave up 10 bases and J gave up 5 bases; unmatched junction bases: 11. The CDR3 totals 13 residues. The CDR3 sequence is CATAGGRANEQYF. The CDR3 bases are TGTGCCACTGCCGGGGGGAGGGCTAACGAGCAGTACTTC.

The CDR3 is CASSPLGGGIYEQYF. The CDR3 DNA follows: TGTGCCAGCTCACCCCTCGGGGGGGGGATCTACGAGCAGTACTTC. This chain links TRBV18 with TRBJ2-7; 8 nucleotides match TRBD2. CDR1 and CDR2 from the germline V gene are KGHSH and LQKENI. The length of the CDR3 is 15 residues. V was clipped by 3 bases and J by 3 bases; unmatched bases: 7.

The DNA for the CDR3 is TGTGCCAGCTCACCGACAGGGGATAATTCACCCCTCCACTTT. The encoded protein is CASSPTGDNSPLHF. This chain connects TRBV18 to TRBJ1-6; 8 positions agree with TRBD1. The CDR3 runs to 14 residues. Per germline, CDR1 KGHSH and CDR2 LQKENI. With V trimmed by 3 bases and J by 5 bases, 0 bases remained unmatched.

The chain uses TRBV24-1 and TRBJ1-5; perhaps TRBD1 as D (6 bases). The germline V gene has CDR1 KGHDR and CDR2 SFDVKD. CDR3 size: 16 residues. The V and J ends lost 9 bases and 2 bases respectively, with 19 bases between them. The CDR3 bases are TGTGCCACCTCGCCCGGCGGGGGCCGAGGCAATCAGCCCCAGCATTTT. The encoded protein is CATSPGGGRGNQPQHF.